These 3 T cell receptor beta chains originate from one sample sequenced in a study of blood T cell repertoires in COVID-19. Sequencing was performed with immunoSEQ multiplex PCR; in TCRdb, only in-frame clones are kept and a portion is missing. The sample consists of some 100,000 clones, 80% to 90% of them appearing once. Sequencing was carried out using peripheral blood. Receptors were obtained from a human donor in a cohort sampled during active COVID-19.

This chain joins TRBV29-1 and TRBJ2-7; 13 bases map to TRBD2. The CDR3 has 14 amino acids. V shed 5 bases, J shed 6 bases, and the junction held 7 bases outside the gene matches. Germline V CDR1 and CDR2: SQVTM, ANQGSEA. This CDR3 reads CSVSGTSGIREQYF. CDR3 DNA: TGCAGCGTTTCCGGGACTAGCGGGATACGCGAGCAGTACTTC.

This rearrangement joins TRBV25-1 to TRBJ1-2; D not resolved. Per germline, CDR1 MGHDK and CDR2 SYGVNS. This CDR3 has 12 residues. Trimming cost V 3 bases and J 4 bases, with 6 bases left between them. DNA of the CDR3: TGTGCCAGCAGTGACAGTTTCTATGGCTACACCTTC. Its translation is CASSDSFYGYTF.

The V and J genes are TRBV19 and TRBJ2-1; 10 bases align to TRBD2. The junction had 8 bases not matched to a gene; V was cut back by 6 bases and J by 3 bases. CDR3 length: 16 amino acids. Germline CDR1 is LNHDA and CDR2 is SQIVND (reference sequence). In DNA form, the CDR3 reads TGTGCCAGTAGGACCTACGGACTAGCGGACTACAATGAGCAGTTCTTC. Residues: CASRTYGLADYNEQFF.